This TCR beta chain came from a study of cytomegalovirus exposure and HLA in healthy donors (dated by TCRdb to between 2016 and 2019). Regarding the study in general: An earlier analysis of around 600 of the donors reported 250 to 300 Gb of sequence data and some 120 million unique TCR beta sequences from some 180 million T cells. An early release covering around 630 HLA-typed donors comprised around 300 gigabases of sequencing data and around 80 million unique TCR sequences. Of the 398 genotyped donors, 65% to 90% fell in the genetic ancestry cluster associated with self-reported Caucasian donors. The study aimed to test whether signatures of past pathogen exposure could be identified by cataloging public T cell receptors. The T cell repertoires of 550 to 850 subjects were profiled by immunosequencing and related to cytomegalovirus serostatus. In addition to the first cohort of approximately 650 subjects, a separate validation cohort of 120 different subjects was used. To predict cytomegalovirus infection status, the study brought together high-throughput TCR immunosequencing, statistical association of individual TCRs with disease status, and machine learning. A later analysis re-analyzed previously published TCR beta repertoires from 550 to 700 donors and added high-resolution HLA genotyping to study TCR occurrence patterns. Rather than drawing on any new phenotypic data, the later analysis identified candidate immune exposures from TCR beta sequences and the way those sequences occurred across donors. To decide whether each TCR beta V gene segment behaved as functional or pseudogenic, an earlier analysis of 587 of the donors relied on high-throughput TCR beta sequencing. Donor age, sex, ethnicity and CMV serostatus were collected together with the repertoire data. A later genetic analysis took genome-wide SNP genotypes for about three fifths of the roughly 670 donors and used that subset as a discovery cohort. All discovery cohort repertoires had been generated on a single sequencing platform. HLA typing included class I and class II loci at four-digit resolution. The number of donors typed differed by locus, with about 629-630 for A, B, C, DRB1 and DQB1, about 500 for DQA1, about 610 for DPA1, and some 440 for DPB1. Because of strong linkage in the cohort, a few DR-DQ haplotypes were treated as single units for association and clustering. Across 300 to 400 genotyped donors of the cohort, an average of roughly 250,000 unique TCR beta nucleotide sequences per donor were sequenced, and 15% to 20% of those sequences were non-productive.

Points on this clone: Its antigen target is currently unknown. Base qualities were left out, and no much larger clone turns up one base away.

The cohort consisted of 600 to 700 healthy bone marrow donors. Cohort members were all nominally healthy when sampled, although unrecorded immune exposures were likely present. The donor was CMV seronegative and was included in the group of about 350 seronegative cohort members. A peripheral blood sample was provided by each donor, and peripheral blood mononuclear cells were used for TCR beta sequencing. Genomic DNA was extracted from the blood cell samples with the Qiagen DNeasy Blood Extraction Kit. General findings and caveats noted by the study authors: Most TCR sequences were seen in very few donors, while some public TCRs were found in many individuals. The only immune exposure information available for the cohort was CMV serostatus. The sequencing pipeline was judged likely to have produced a cluster of highly shared sequence variants as a technical artifact. V-gene and J-gene trimming of TCR beta chains was associated with a missense DCLRE1C variant in a later genetic analysis, and the association was replicated in an independent cohort. In an earlier analysis of some 640 of the donors, most TCR beta V segments were observed in productive rearrangements about 87% or about 30% of the time, broadly matching IMGT annotations. The cohort was sequenced for TCR beta chains only, and without alpha or paired-chain data the features that could be detected were limited. In a later analysis, the rate of TCR association differed among HLA loci, with DRB1 alleles having the most associated TCRs and HLA-C alleles having the fewest. It was suggested by the authors that the approach could potentially be generalized to other disease states and immunological phenotypes. The 87-base-pair reads could not distinguish some IMGT-functional V segments, including TRBV6-2 and TRBV6-3, so those segments were excluded. When HLA alleles, especially DR and DQ, strongly co-occurred, TCR associations were difficult to assign to individual alleles. Several of the top co-occurrence clusters appeared to be linked to parvovirus B19, influenza, CMV and Epstein-Barr virus, according to a later analysis. According to a later genetic analysis, donors in an Asian-associated ancestry cluster had fewer N-insertions in productive TCRs than the approximately 700-donor mean. In vitro tests confirmed that a few of the cytomegalovirus-associated TCR beta chains recognize cytomegalovirus antigens. Linkage disequilibrium might explain the correlated functional status among segregating V segments, but an unknown experimental factor could not be excluded. A later analysis associated about 17,000 TCR beta sequences with specific HLA alleles at a false discovery rate of 0.05. Because HLA typing was unavailable for some donors at each locus, only the typed subset was used in association tests. Compared with equally common non-associated chains, HLA-associated TCR beta chains in a later analysis were more clonally expanded and had lower generation probabilities. Presence/absence analyses assumed roughly uniform sequencing depth across donors, an assumption that may not hold. Because counts were too low, roughly 17 rarely observed V segments, including chromosome 9 orphons, were left out of the earlier analysis of about 500 of the donors. A further reported finding was that TCR beta sequences accurately predicted the HLA-A and HLA-B alleles for most subjects in the first cohort. In a later analysis, most CMV-associated TCR beta chains were found to appear HLA-restricted, with HLA associations seemingly driven largely by CMV exposure. The classifier was reported to diagnose cytomegalovirus status with high specificity and sensitivity in both the original and validation cohorts. In the study, some 160 TCR beta chains were listed as associated with cytomegalovirus.

Library prep was done by the immunoSEQ multiplex PCR assay. For the multiplex PCR, a mixture combining 60 forward primers for TCR Vbeta segments and 13 reverse primers for TCR Jbeta segments was used. Amplification of the CDR3 region of rearranged TCR beta genes was performed with a multiplex PCR assay on genomic DNA. Amplified TCR beta libraries were sequenced as 87-base-pair reads on the Illumina HiSeq System. The authors processed their data as follows. In a later analysis, approximately 74 million unique TCR beta chains were counted across the approximately 640 repertoires, and around 10 million of these chains were shared by at least two donors. A nearest-neighbor algorithm error-corrected the raw reads and collapsed the reads into unique sequences, merging closely related sequences to remove PCR and sequencing errors. To assign V, D and J gene segments, CDR3 sequences were aligned to IMGT reference sequences. Each retained sequence needed at least a six-nucleotide match to both a V gene segment and a J gene segment. Rearrangements were called productive when the CDR3 lacked stop codons and stayed in frame with V and J; all others were non-productive. CDR3 was defined according to IMGT convention as the region running from the second conserved V-encoded cysteine to the conserved J-encoded phenylalanine. The earlier analysis of approximately 590 of the donors excluded any sequence lacking an unambiguous match to a single V gene segment. An earlier analysis of over 450 of the donors classified V segments as functional when productive rearrangements were above 56.7% and as segregating when the standard deviation between donors was above 5%. A statistical classification framework was built to diagnose cytomegalovirus status from the catalog of TCR beta chain sequences. A later analysis assigned V and J genes by comparing TCR nucleotide sequences with IMGT/GENE-DB human TR gene sequences. A later analysis assigned CDR3 sequences and most-parsimonious VDJ recombination scenarios with the TCRdist pipeline. In a later analysis, each TCR beta chain was defined by its CDR3 amino acid sequence together with its V-gene family, and reads lacking a unique V-gene family were excluded. A later analysis removed 500 to 600 highly shared, low-generation-probability nucleotide sequences to deal with suspected cross-contamination and a sequencing artifact. In a later analysis, a clonal expansion index for each public chain was calculated from normalized within-repertoire ranks of inferred template counts. A later analysis computed generation probabilities with a VDJ recombination model fitted to out-of-frame rearrangements, and checked the results against IGoR. In a later analysis, hypergeometric tests were used to score TCR-TCR, TCR-HLA and TCR-CMV co-occurrence, with a repertoire-size bias correction applied to TCR pairs. To estimate false discovery rates, a later analysis permuted the HLA or CMV assignments 20 times. In a later analysis, co-occurring TCRs were grouped using DBSCAN, and TCRdist sequence similarity was added for clustering within HLA-allele-positive subsets. Repertoires with fewer than 30,000 or more than 120,000 public chains were left out of co-occurrence clustering, as were five repertoires with anomalous nucleotide sharing. This immuneACCESS table, as held by TCRdb, lists in-frame sequences with V and J called but not all clones. Of the missing ones, under half trace to an unresolved V gene in checked studies; the others have no known cause. The DNA gave D and trimming, while V, J and clone size come from that table. In all, the sample holds roughly 150,000 clones, and around three quarters of those were seen once. The top ten clones comprise about 3% of the sample.

From the cysteine up to the phenylalanine, the CDR3 has a length of 14 residues. Of all the DNA, just the CDR3 is kept, 42 bases in frame from base 1. V lost 8 bases and J lost 8 bases; the stretch between them is 16 bases long. Sequences MNHNS (CDR1) and SASEGT (CDR2) are obtained from the germline V gene. The chain links TRBV6-1 with TRBJ1-6; no D gene can be assigned with confidence. The clonotype originates from a male donor in good health and CMV-seronegative. The sample was PBMCs. The CDR3: CASGWVRDDSPLHF. The DNA reads TGTGCCAGCGGATGGGTGAGGGATGATTCACCCCTCCACTTT.